Detailed here is one T cell receptor beta chain. Method: immunoSEQ multiplex PCR; TCRdb's copy keeps in-frame clones and lacks some. The table includes tens of thousands of clones, 94% detected once. The CDR3 has 14 residues. CDR1 and CDR2 (germline): MNHEY, SVGAGI. The V and J ends lost 0 bases and 8 bases respectively, with 11 bases between them. These data are taken from a study of technical replicates of blood from a handful of donors. The sequencing input was T cells isolated from PBMCs. This TCR was sampled from a human donor in good health. The genes are TRBV6-5 and TRBJ2-1, with D possibly TRBD2 on 5 matching bases. The CDR3 nucleotides read TGTGCCAGCAGTTACTCGAACGGGATCCATGAGCAGTTCTTC. It is translated as CASSYSNGIHEQFF.